This passage covers 31 T cell receptor beta chains from one sample sequenced in a study of T-cell reconstitution after alpha-beta-depleted transplantation in children. A library of TCRbeta sequences, prepared with unique molecular identifiers, was generated. TCRdb re-called the PCR reads through MiXCR, storing one row per CDR3 protein. The data contain approximately 4,000 distinct CDR3 sequences, 9.1% of them singletons. The sequences come from PBMCs, mostly from graft donor cells, collected 180 days after TCRalphabeta/CD19-depleted stem cell transplant. These receptors all stem from a male patient aged 2-10 years who had a stem cell transplant for acute lymphoblastic leukemia, so the T cells may come from the graft donor.

This clonotype was observed many times. The chain carries TRBV30 and TRBJ2-3; TRBD2 matches 9 bases. The CDR3 runs to 14 residues. The germline V gene encodes CDR1 GTSNPN and CDR2 SVGIG (reference sequence). J lost 6 bases, V lost 1 base, and 5 bases had no gene match. The CDR3 DNA reads as TGTGCCTGGAGTGCCCTAGCGGGACAGGATACGCAGTATTTT. Amino acids: CAWSALAGQDTQYF.

This clonotype was detected many times. The chain joins TRBV7-9 to TRBJ1-2, with a tentative D call TRBD1 (5 bases). The CDR3 consists of 15 residues. Trimming cost V 1 base and J 4 bases, with 13 bases left between them. Germline CDR1 and CDR2: SEHNR and FQNEAQ (reference sequence). CDR3: CASSLEGTSSYGYTF. The CDR3 DNA reads TGTGCCAGCAGCTTAGAAGGGACCTCCTCCTATGGCTACACCTTC.

This clonotype showed up many times. The chain combines TRBV28 with TRBJ2-7; 14 nucleotides line up with TRBD2. The CDR3 runs to 16 residues. Germline V gene lookup returns CDR1 MDHEN and CDR2 SYDVKM. V dropped 4 bases and J dropped 5; count of bases not matched to a gene: 7. The CDR3 spells CASSSFGTSGRNEQYF. CDR3 bases: TGTGCCAGCAGTTCGTTCGGGACTAGCGGGAGAAACGAGCAGTACTTC.

This clonotype was seen many times. This rearrangement joins TRBV2 to TRBJ1-1; D uncertain. The CDR3 contains 13 residues. CDR1 SNHLY and CDR2 FYNNEI come from the germline V gene. Trimming cost V 7 bases and J 5 bases, with 14 bases left between them. The CDR3 sequence: CASKRGLGTEAFF. The CDR3 DNA sequence: TGTGCCAGCAAAAGAGGGCTTGGGACTGAAGCTTTCTTT.

This clonotype counts as large (0.1 to 1%). The CDR3 DNA sequence: TGCGCCAGCAGCCAAAACGAGGGGAGGCCGTACCAAGAGACCCAGTACTTC. This gives the protein CASSQNEGRPYQETQYF. The chain couples TRBV4-1 to TRBJ2-5; the D gene is possibly TRBD2 (6 bases). Per the germline V gene, CDR1 is MGHRA and CDR2 is YSYEKL. The V end lost 2 bases, the J end lost 0 bases, and 16 bases lay between the germline ends. This CDR3 is built from 17 residues.

This clonotype is classed as medium-sized. The rearrangement links TRBV11-3 to TRBJ2-1, with D possibly being TRBD1 or TRBD2 (5 bases each). Trimming took off 4 bases at V and 7 bases at J, with 23 bases between the two ends. The germline V gene has CDR1 SGHNT and CDR2 YENEEA. The CDR3 is 17 amino acids. The CDR3, as DNA: TGTGCCAGCAGCTCTCAGACCGGGACCGCATTTTCTAATGAGCAGTTCTTC. This encodes CASSSQTGTAFSNEQFF.

This clonotype has a count of ten or more. The genes are TRBV10-2 and TRBJ2-5, with 9 bases matching TRBD2. CDR3 length: 14 residues. Trimming cost V 5 bases and J 1 base; bases outside gene matches: 2. Germline-derived CDR1 and CDR2 are WSHSY and SAAADI. CDR3 DNA: TGCGCCAGCAGTTTAGCGGGAGCCCAAGAGACCCAGTACTTC. This sequence encodes CASSLAGAQETQYF.

This clonotype is medium-sized (0.01 to 0.1%) within its sample. The chain employs TRBV11-2 and TRBJ2-3; D uncertain. CDR1 SGHAT and CDR2 FQNNGV come from the germline V gene. Deletions cut 3 bases from V and 2 bases from J, with 9 bases between. This CDR3 is 14 amino acids long. This chain's CDR3 is CASSFRVLTDTQYF. In nucleotides, the CDR3 is TGTGCCAGCAGCTTCCGGGTACTCACAGATACGCAGTATTTT.

This clonotype was counted at least ten times. This rearrangement joins TRBV7-9 to TRBJ1-6, with a weak D call TRBD1 (5 bases). The CDR3 extends over 14 amino acids. Trimming took 10 bases from V and 6 from J, leaving 16 bases between them. CDR1 and CDR2 from the germline V gene are SEHNR and FQNEAQ (reference sequence). CDR3: CATSKGDFNSPLHF. The CDR3 bases are TGTGCCACCTCTAAAGGGGACTTTAATTCACCCCTCCACTTT.

This clonotype was recorded many times. This chain connects TRBV7-6 to TRBJ2-5; 8 bases match TRBD1. Trimming at V came to 5 bases and at J to 4 bases, leaving 12 bases not matched to a gene. This CDR3 is 16 amino acids long. Germline V gene data show CDR1 as SGHVS and CDR2 as FNYEAQ. The CDR3 DNA reads TGTGCCAGCAGCCCTCCCCACAGTCAGGGGGCAGAGACCCAGTACTTC. It is translated as CASSPPHSQGAETQYF.

This clonotype came up many times. V and J are TRBV7-9 and TRBJ1-1, with 7 nucleotides matching TRBD1. CDR1 SEHNR and CDR2 FQNEAQ come from the germline V gene (reference sequence). J was trimmed by 1 base and V by 4 bases; bases with no gene match: 6. The CDR3 is 15 residues long. CDR3 nucleotides: TGTGCCAGCAGCTCCCGGACAGGAGAGAACACTGAAGCTTTCTTT. This sequence encodes CASSSRTGENTEAFF. The variable domain in full, with the rest retrieved from reference TRBV7-9 and TRBJ1-1, is DTGVSQNPRHKITKRGQNVTFRCDPISEHNRLYWYRQTLGQGPEFLTYFQNEAQLEKSRLLSDRFSAERPKGSFSTLEIQRTEQGDSAMYLCASSSRTGENTEAFFGQGTRLTVV.

This clonotype was counted many times. The chain couples TRBV10-3 to TRBJ2-7; 10 bases map to TRBD1. This CDR3 is built from 16 residues. After removal of 7 bases from V and 2 bases from J, the junction contained 11 bases not matched to a gene. Germline V gives CDR1 ENHRY, CDR2 SYGVKD. As DNA, the CDR3 is TGTGCCATCAATAACCGACAGGGGGCGATCCCCTACGAGCAGTACTTC. Protein: CAINNRQGAIPYEQYF.

This clonotype appeared a single time. The gene calls are TRBV5-4 and TRBJ2-2; 8 bases match TRBD1. Germline trimming cut 5 bases from V and 6 bases from J; bases unmatched to any gene: 6. The CDR3 totals 14 residues. Germline V lookup: CDR1 SGHNT, CDR2 YYREEE (reference sequence). DNA of the CDR3: TGTGCCAGCAGACCAGGGGGCCTCTCCGGGGAGCTGTTTTTT. Encoded protein: CASRPGGLSGELFF.

In this sample, this clonotype turned up many times. The chain couples TRBV29-1 to TRBJ2-3, with 9 nucleotides matching TRBD1. Germline-derived CDR1 and CDR2 are SQVTM and ANQGSEA. J lost 3 bases, V lost 3 bases, and 4 bases had no gene match. The CDR3 loop spans 14 amino acids. The CDR3, as DNA: TGCAGCGTTGATAACAGGGGGCCGACAGATACGCAGTATTTT. It specifies CSVDNRGPTDTQYF.

This clonotype was recorded at least ten times. The chain links TRBV3-1 to TRBJ1-1; D is possibly TRBD1 (6 bases). Germline loops: CDR1 LGHDT, CDR2 YNNKEL (reference sequence). This CDR3 has 15 residues. V lost 1 base to trimming and J lost 0 bases, with 9 bases between them. In nucleotides, the CDR3 is TGTGCCAGCAGCCAAGGGACAGCCATGAACACTGAAGCTTTCTTT. Amino acid sequence: CASSQGTAMNTEAFF.

This clonotype has a count of ten or more. V is TRBV2 and J is TRBJ2-1; a possible D gene is TRBD1 (6 bases). The CDR3 sequence is 14 residues long. Germline lookup yields CDR1 SNHLY and CDR2 FYNNEI. Trimming stripped 6 bases from V and 4 bases from J, with 13 bases between. The CDR3 nucleotides are TGTGCCAGCAGATGGACAGAAATGTACAATGAGCAGTTCTTC. It yields the protein CASRWTEMYNEQFF. Looking up the rest from reference TRBV2 and TRBJ2-1 gives the full variable domain: EPEVTQTPSHQVTQMGQEVILRCVPISNHLYFYWYRQILGQKVEFLVSFYNNEISEKSEIFDDQFSVERPDGSNFTLKIRSTKLEDSAMYFCASRWTEMYNEQFFGPGTRLTVL.

This clonotype was counted at least ten times. The chain joins TRBV21-1 to TRBJ2-2; the table's D gene call, TRBD1, was not cross checked with the DNA. TRBV21-1 is listed as a pseudogene. This CDR3 region has 16 residues. The CDR3 sequence: CASSPLTEANTGELFF. The CDR3 DNA reads as TGTGCCAGCAGTCCCCTGACAGAAGCTAACACCGGGGAGCTGTTTTTT.

This clonotype has a count of ten or more. The chain recombines TRBV7-8 with TRBJ2-3; 8 bases line up with TRBD2. CDR3 size: 16 residues. The V segment lost 1 base and the J segment 4 bases; nucleotides outside the gene matches: 7. The V gene's germline CDR1 is SGHVS and CDR2 FQNEAQ. The chain's CDR3 is CASSLVSGSRADTQYF. DNA for the CDR3: TGTGCCAGCAGCTTAGTAAGCGGGAGTCGGGCAGATACGCAGTATTTT.

This clonotype is categorized as large. This sequence joins TRBV11-2 and TRBJ1-1, with 11 bases aligning to TRBD1. Germline trimming cut 5 bases from V and 3 bases from J; bases unmatched to any gene: 8. This CDR3 contains 16 residues. Germline-derived CDR1 and CDR2 are SGHAT and FQNNGV. Here the CDR3 DNA reads TGTGCCAGCAGCCCAGGACAGGGGGCGCGAGACACTGAAGCTTTCTTT. Translating gives CASSPGQGARDTEAFF.

This clonotype was recorded at least ten times. J is TRBJ1-5 and V is TRBV11-1; TRBD1 agrees at 7 bases. V was pared by 5 bases and J by 6 bases, with 10 bases of the junction left unmatched. Germline CDR1 SGHAT, CDR2 FQDESV (reference sequence). This CDR3 is 15 amino acids long. The CDR3 nucleotides read TGTGCCAGCAGCGGGGGGGGACAGTCTGCTCAGCCCCAGCATTTT. It is translated as CASSGGGQSAQPQHF.

By sample fraction, this clonotype is medium-sized. The chain carries TRBV29-1 and TRBJ1-2, with 8 bases matching TRBD1. With 3 bases clipped from V and 4 bases from J, the junction kept 7 bases outside the gene matches. The CDR3 is made up of 14 amino acids. CDR1 SQVTM and CDR2 ANQGSEA come from the germline V gene. Here the CDR3 reads CSVEKGGTGYGYTF. The CDR3 DNA reads as TGCAGCGTTGAGAAAGGTGGGACAGGCTATGGCTACACCTTC. The whole variable domain, remainder taken from reference TRBV29-1 and TRBJ1-2, is SAVISQKPSRDICQRGTSLTIQCQVDSQVTMMFWYRQQPGQSLTLIATANQGSEATYESGFVIDKFPISRPNLTFSTLTVSNMSPEDSSIYLCSVEKGGTGYGYTFGSGTRLTVV.

This clonotype was seen at least ten times. The chain's CDR3 is CASSSSSSGRASRDTQYF. CDR3 in DNA: TGTGCCAGCAGCTCTTCTTCTAGCGGGAGGGCCTCGAGAGATACGCAGTATTTT. This chain joins TRBV7-9 and TRBJ2-3; 12 bases are shared with TRBD2. With 4 bases clipped from V and 5 bases from J, the junction kept 13 bases outside the gene matches. The CDR3 is made up of 18 amino acids. Per germline, CDR1 SEHNR and CDR2 FQNEAQ (reference sequence).

This clonotype was seen ten or more times. The chain couples TRBV7-9 to TRBJ1-4; possibly TRBD1 for D (5 bases). The germline V gene has CDR1 SEHNR and CDR2 FQNEAQ (reference sequence). Between the trimmed V and J ends, which lost 3 bases and 7 bases, there was a span of 12 bases. There are 14 residues in the CDR3. The CDR3 nucleotides read TGTGCCAGCAGCTTCACCGGGACGGCTGAAAAACTGTTTTTT. This encodes CASSFTGTAEKLFF.

The table lists this clonotype with a few counts. The rearrangement joins TRBV30 to TRBJ2-7; the D gene is possibly TRBD1 (6 bases). This CDR3 region has 15 residues. V was shortened by 4 bases and J by 4 bases, with 20 bases between the two germline ends. Germline V lookup: CDR1 GTSNPN, CDR2 SVGIG (reference sequence). The CDR3 region has the DNA TGTGCCTGGACTTATGGCCGGGACATACTTTACGAGCAGTACTTC. Residues: CAWTYGRDILYEQYF.

This clonotype was detected many times. The chain couples TRBV20-1 to TRBJ2-1; 7 bases are shared with TRBD2. This CDR3 contains 21 residues. Unmatched junction bases numbered 20, after V lost 0 bases and J lost 0 bases. Germline V gene lookup returns CDR1 DFQATT and CDR2 SNEGSKA (reference sequence). The DNA of the CDR3 is TGCAGTGCTAGAGATATTAACCCGGTCAGCGGGGCCCTAAGCTCCTACAATGAGCAGTTCTTC. Residues: CSARDINPVSGALSSYNEQFF.

This clonotype was observed a few times. The rearrangement uses TRBV20-1 and TRBJ1-1; D uncertain. Trimming cost V 0 bases and J 5 bases, with 13 bases left between them. CDR1 and CDR2 (germline): DFQATT, SNEGSKA (reference sequence). The CDR3 totals 14 residues. DNA of the CDR3: TGCAGTGCTAGAGATTGGTATCGTGGTACTGAAGCTTTCTTT. This gives the protein CSARDWYRGTEAFF.

The chain couples TRBV20-1 to TRBJ1-2, with D perhaps TRBD1 (6 bases). Germline V gene sequence: CDR1 DFQATT, CDR2 SNEGSKA (reference sequence). V was cut by 5 bases and J by 2 bases, with 15 bases left in between. The CDR3 runs to 14 residues. The CDR3 bases are TGCAGTGCTGTGCCCAACCAGGGGAACTATGGCTACACCTTC. Translated, it gives CSAVPNQGNYGYTF.

This clonotype has a count of ten or more. This chain joins TRBV5-6 and TRBJ1-5, with unresolved D. The CDR3 is made up of 17 amino acids. The germline gives CDR1 SGHDT, CDR2 YYEEEE. Trimming removed 2 bases from V and 3 bases from J, with 18 bases in between. Written as DNA, the CDR3 is TGTGCCAGCAGCTTATTTTCTGGGAATAGGATCAATCAGCCCCAGCATTTT. Translation gives CASSLFSGNRINQPQHF.

This clonotype was counted many times. This chain links TRBV29-1 with TRBJ1-2; 7 bases are a match to TRBD1. After removal of 0 bases from V and 0 bases from J, the junction contained 4 bases not matched to a gene. Per germline, CDR1 SQVTM and CDR2 ANQGSEA. The CDR3 has 15 residues. CDR3 sequence reads: CSVEDRGVPNYGYTF. For the CDR3, the DNA is TGCAGCGTTGAAGACAGGGGGGTCCCTAACTATGGCTACACCTTC.

This clonotype came up many times. The V call is TRBV7-9, the J call TRBJ1-1; possible D gene TRBD1, 6 bases. The germline V gene encodes CDR1 SEHNR and CDR2 FQNEAQ (reference sequence). V was trimmed by 5 bases and J by 0 bases, leaving 13 bases between them. The CDR3 is made up of 15 amino acids. CDR3 sequence reads: CASSDMGQMNTEAFF. The CDR3 nucleotides are TGTGCCAGCAGCGATATGGGACAAATGAACACTGAAGCTTTCTTT.

The V and J genes are TRBV7-7 and TRBJ2-1; tentative D call: TRBD2 (7 bases). CDR1 SSHAT and CDR2 FNYEAQ come from the germline V gene (reference sequence). V lost 5 bases, J lost 7 bases, and 12 bases lay in between. This CDR3 is 13 amino acids long. Written as DNA, the CDR3 is TGTGCCAGCAGCCTCCGGGGGGCAAATGAGCAGTTCTTC. This encodes CASSLRGANEQFF.